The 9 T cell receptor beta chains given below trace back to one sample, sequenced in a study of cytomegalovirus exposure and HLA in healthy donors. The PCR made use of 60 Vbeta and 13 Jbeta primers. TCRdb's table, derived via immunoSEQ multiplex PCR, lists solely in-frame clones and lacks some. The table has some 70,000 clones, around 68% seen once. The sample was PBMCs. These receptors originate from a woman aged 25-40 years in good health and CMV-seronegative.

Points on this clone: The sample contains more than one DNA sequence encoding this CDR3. CDR3 sequence (DNA): TGTGCCAGCAGTGAAGACAGGGCTAACTATGGCTACACCTTC. Its protein is CASSEDRANYGYTF. The chain couples TRBV6-1 to TRBJ1-2; D might be TRBD1 (6 bases). V dropped 1 base and J dropped 0 bases, with 6 bases sitting between them. The V gene's germline CDR1 is MNHNS and CDR2 SASEGT. This CDR3 comprises 14 residues.

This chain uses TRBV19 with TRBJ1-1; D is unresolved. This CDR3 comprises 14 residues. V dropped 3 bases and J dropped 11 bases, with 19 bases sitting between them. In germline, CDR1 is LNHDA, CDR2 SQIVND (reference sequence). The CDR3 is CASSIVIFNLEAFF. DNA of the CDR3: TGTGCCAGTAGTATTGTTATTTTCAACCTGGAGGCTTTCTTT.

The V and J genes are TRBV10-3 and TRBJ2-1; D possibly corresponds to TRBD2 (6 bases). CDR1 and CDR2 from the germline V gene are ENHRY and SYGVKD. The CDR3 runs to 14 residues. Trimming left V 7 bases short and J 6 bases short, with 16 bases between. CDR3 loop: CAIMERVEGNEQFF. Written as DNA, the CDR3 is TGTGCCATCATGGAACGGGTGGAGGGCAATGAGCAGTTCTTC.

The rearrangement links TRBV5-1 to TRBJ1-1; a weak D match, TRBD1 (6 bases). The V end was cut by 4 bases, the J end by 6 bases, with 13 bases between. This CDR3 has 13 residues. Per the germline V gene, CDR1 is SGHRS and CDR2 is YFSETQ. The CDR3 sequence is CASSTRTDSEAFF. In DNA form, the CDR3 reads TGCGCCAGCAGCACCCGGACAGACTCTGAAGCTTTCTTT.

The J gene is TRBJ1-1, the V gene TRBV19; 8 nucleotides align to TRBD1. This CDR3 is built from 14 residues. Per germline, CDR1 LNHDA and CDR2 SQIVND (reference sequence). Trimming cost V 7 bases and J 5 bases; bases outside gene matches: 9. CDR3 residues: CASTDRGPRTEAFF. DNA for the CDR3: TGTGCCAGTACCGACAGGGGCCCGAGGACTGAAGCTTTCTTT.

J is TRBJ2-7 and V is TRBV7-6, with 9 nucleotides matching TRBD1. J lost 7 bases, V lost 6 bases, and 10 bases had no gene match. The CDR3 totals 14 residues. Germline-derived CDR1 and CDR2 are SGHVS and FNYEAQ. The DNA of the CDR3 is TGTGCCAGCAGTACCGGGACAGGGCTCATTGAGCAGTACTTC. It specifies CASSTGTGLIEQYF.

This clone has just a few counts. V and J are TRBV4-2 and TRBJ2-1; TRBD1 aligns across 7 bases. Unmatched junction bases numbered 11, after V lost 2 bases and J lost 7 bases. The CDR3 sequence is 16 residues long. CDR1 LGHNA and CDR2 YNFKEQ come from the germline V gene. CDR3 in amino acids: CASSQRGGRGQNEQFF. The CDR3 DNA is TGTGCCAGCAGCCAAAGGGGTGGAAGGGGGCAGAATGAGCAGTTCTTC.

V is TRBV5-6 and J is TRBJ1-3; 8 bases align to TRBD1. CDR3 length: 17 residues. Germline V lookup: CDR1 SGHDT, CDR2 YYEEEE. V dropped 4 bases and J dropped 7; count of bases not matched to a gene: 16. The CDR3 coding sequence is TGTGCCAGCAGCCTAGGGACAGGCGTACCCCGAACGAACACCATATATTTT. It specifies CASSLGTGVPRTNTIYF.

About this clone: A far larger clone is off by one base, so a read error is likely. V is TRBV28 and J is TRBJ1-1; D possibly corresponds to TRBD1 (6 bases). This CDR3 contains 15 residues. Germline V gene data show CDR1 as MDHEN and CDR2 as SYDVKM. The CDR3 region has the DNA TGTCCCAGCAGTTTAAGGACAGAGATGAACACTGAAGCTTTCTTT. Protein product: CPSSLRTEMNTEAFF.